These 10 T cell receptor beta chains were sequenced from one sample in a study of CD8 T cells in ankylosing spondylitis. Each CDR3 protein gets one entry after TCRdb re-called the 5' RACE reads with MiXCR. Of around 6,100 distinct CDR3 sequences in the sample, roughly 2% were seen once. Sequences were obtained from blood, either unsorted or a sorted T cell fraction (not recorded which). The receptors shown here come from a male donor with ankylosing spondylitis or in good health (not recorded which).

This clonotype showed up many times. V gene TRBV9 combines with J gene TRBJ1-1; D gene ambiguous. This CDR3 contains 13 residues. The germline V and J ends were trimmed by 3 bases and 2 bases, with 8 bases remaining between them. Germline loops: CDR1 SGDLS, CDR2 YYNGEE. This chain's CDR3 is CASSGLLNTEAFF. In DNA, the CDR3 is TGTGCCAGCAGCGGACTCCTTAACACTGAAGCTTTCTTT.

In its sample, this clonotype was seen many times. The chain employs TRBV9 and TRBJ1-6, with 9 positions matching TRBD1. V lost 3 bases, J lost 7 bases, and 5 bases stayed unmatched. This CDR3 comprises 15 residues. Germline-derived CDR1 and CDR2 are SGDLS and YYNGEE. CDR3 DNA: TGTGCCAGCAGCGGGACAGGGGTCGGCAATTCACCCCTCCACTTT. It translates to CASSGTGVGNSPLHF. Complete variable domain (other parts from reference TRBV9 and TRBJ1-6): DSGVTQTPKHLITATGQRVTLRCSPRSGDLSVYWYQQSLDQGLQFLIQYYNGEERAKGNILERFSAQQFPDLHSELNLSSLELGDSALYFCASSGTGVGNSPLHFGNGTRLTVT.

This clonotype was detected many times. The chain recombines TRBV9 with TRBJ2-3; D not certain. Germline V gene sequence: CDR1 SGDLS, CDR2 YYNGEE. CDR3 length: 17 amino acids. Trimming took 3 bases from V and 2 from J, leaving 19 bases between them. The CDR3 spells CASSARYADSSTDTQYF. In DNA form, the CDR3 reads TGTGCCAGCAGCGCCCGGTATGCCGACTCCTCCACAGATACGCAGTATTTT.

This clonotype came up many times. The rearrangement uses TRBV15 and TRBJ2-7; D not resolved. The germline V gene encodes CDR1 LNHNV and CDR2 YYDKDF (reference sequence). Trimming stripped 2 bases from V and 2 bases from J, with 19 bases between. This CDR3 comprises 17 residues. CDR3 coding DNA: TGTGCCACCAGCAGACACCCGTTATATAGAGGAGCCTACGAGCAGTACTTC. Its translation: CATSRHPLYRGAYEQYF.

In this sample, this clonotype is medium-sized. The J gene is TRBJ2-2, the V gene TRBV9, with D possibly TRBD1 on 5 matching bases. This CDR3 is built from 14 residues. CDR1 is SGDLS and CDR2 is YYNGEE in the germline V gene. Trimming left V 6 bases short and J 3 bases short, with 12 bases between. The CDR3 DNA reads as TGTGCCAGCATGGGGCGGAGTTACACCGGGGAGCTGTTTTTT. This gives the protein CASMGRSYTGELFF. The full variable domain, completed using reference TRBV9 and TRBJ2-2, is DSGVTQTPKHLITATGQRVTLRCSPRSGDLSVYWYQQSLDQGLQFLIQYYNGEERAKGNILERFSAQQFPDLHSELNLSSLELGDSALYFCASMGRSYTGELFFGEGSRLTVL.

In its sample, this clonotype was seen many times. V gene TRBV9 combines with J gene TRBJ2-3; 11 bases are a match to TRBD1. The germline gives CDR1 SGDLS, CDR2 YYNGEE. With V trimmed by 2 bases and J by 4 bases, 3 bases remained unmatched. This CDR3 region has 15 residues. The CDR3 sequence: CASSVGTGGSDTQYF. DNA of the CDR3: TGTGCCAGCAGCGTCGGGACAGGGGGTTCAGATACGCAGTATTTT.

This clonotype was seen many times. CDR3 sequence reads: CASSVEAGGLYNEQFF. CDR3 nucleotide sequence: TGTGCCAGCAGCGTAGAAGCGGGAGGTCTATACAATGAGCAGTTCTTC. The V gene is TRBV9, the J gene TRBJ2-1; 9 bases align to TRBD2. The CDR3 loop spans 16 amino acids. V shed 0 bases, J shed 4 bases, and the junction held 5 bases outside the gene matches. Germline loops: CDR1 SGDLS, CDR2 YYNGEE.

This clonotype was detected ten times or more. This chain connects TRBV9 to TRBJ2-2; 7 bases line up with TRBD2. V lost 1 base to trimming and J lost 0 bases; unmatched junction nucleotides: 3. The CDR3 is made up of 16 amino acids. Germline values: CDR1 SGDLS, CDR2 YYNGEE. CDR3 DNA sequence: TGTGCCAGCAGCGTATTCGGGAGGACGAACACCGGGGAGCTGTTTTTT. Encoded protein: CASSVFGRTNTGELFF. The entire variable domain, with the rest obtained from reference TRBV9 and TRBJ2-2, is as follows: DSGVTQTPKHLITATGQRVTLRCSPRSGDLSVYWYQQSLDQGLQFLIQYYNGEERAKGNILERFSAQQFPDLHSELNLSSLELGDSALYFCASSVFGRTNTGELFFGEGSRLTVL.

This clonotype came up many times. The V call is TRBV9, the J call TRBJ2-2; D remains unclear. CDR1 is SGDLS, CDR2 YYNGEE, per germline. Deletions cut 0 bases from V and 4 bases from J, with 1 base between. The CDR3 covers 12 residues. For the CDR3, the DNA is TGTGCCAGCAGCGTAGCCACCGGGGAGCTGTTTTTT. This encodes CASSVATGELFF. Together with reference TRBV9 and TRBJ2-2, the CDR3 gives the full variable domain: DSGVTQTPKHLITATGQRVTLRCSPRSGDLSVYWYQQSLDQGLQFLIQYYNGEERAKGNILERFSAQQFPDLHSELNLSSLELGDSALYFCASSVATGELFFGEGSRLTVL.

This clonotype has a count of ten or more. The rearrangement uses TRBV9 and TRBJ2-7, with 9 nucleotides matching TRBD1. J gave up 6 bases and V 0 bases, and 7 bases lay outside the gene matches. The CDR3 runs 15 residues. Germline V lookup: CDR1 SGDLS, CDR2 YYNGEE. The CDR3 DNA follows: TGTGCCAGCAGCGTAGGAGGGACAGGGCGGACCGAGCAGTACTTC. Protein sequence: CASSVGGTGRTEQYF.